Shown below are 14 T cell receptor beta chains from a single sample sequenced in a study of T cells expressing NK-cell markers. Following a re-call of the 5' RACE reads, TCRdb has one entry per CDR3 protein and lacks DNA. The sample has over 150,000 distinct CDR3 sequences, and its top ten clones hold 20% to 25%. Sequenced sample: blood T cells: a sorted CD56 or NKG2C T cell subset, CD4+ or CD8+ T cells, or bulk PBMC T cells (not recorded which). These receptors were collected from a man between 18 and 69 years old in good health.

The J gene is TRBJ2-4, the V gene TRBV5-1; there is no DNA to check the TCRdb D call of TRBD1. The CDR3 length is 13 residues. CDR1 and CDR2 (germline): SGHRS, YFSETQ. The CDR3 sequence: CASSPGPGDIQYF. The variable domain in full, completed from reference TRBV5-1 and TRBJ2-4, reads KAGVTQTPRYLIKTRGQQVTLSCSPISGHRSVSWYQQTPGQGLQFLFEYFSETQRNKGNFPGRFSGRQFSNSRSEMNVSTLELGDSALYLCASSPGPGDIQYFGAGTRLSVL.

The CDR3 protein is CSVPGGFNYGYTF. The rearrangement uses TRBV29-1 and TRBJ1-2; TCRdb outputs TRBD1, but without DNA this stays unchecked. From germline, CDR1 is SQVTM and CDR2 ANQGSEA. CDR3 length equals 13 residues.

The chain couples TRBV20-1 to TRBJ2-1. CDR3 length: 12 amino acids. CDR1 and CDR2 from the germline V gene are DFQATT and SNEGSKA (reference sequence). CDR3 amino acids: CSARLWRGEQFF.

The chain is built from TRBV20-1 and TRBJ1-1; TCRdb designates TRBD1, a call that cannot be tested without DNA. Germline assignment: CDR1 DFQATT and CDR2 SNEGSKA (reference sequence). The CDR3 has 12 amino acids. The chain's CDR3 is CSAQGGTAEAFF.

The V call is TRBV12-3 or TRBV12-4, the J call TRBJ1-5. The CDR3 spans 14 residues. The CDR3 is CASSSTHSNQPQHF.

V gene TRBV6-2 or TRBV6-3 combines with J gene TRBJ1-5; TCRdb calls TRBD1, which cannot be checked without DNA. The CDR3 sequence is 15 residues long. CDR1 MNHEY and CDR2 SVGEGT come from the germline V gene. The chain's CDR3 is CASSHSGASNQPQHF.

The chain employs TRBV4-1 and TRBJ2-7; the TCRdb call, TRBD2, lacks DNA for checking. The length of the CDR3 is 15 residues. Per the germline V gene, CDR1 is MGHRA and CDR2 is YSYEKL. The CDR3 region is CASSPTLPGSYEQYF.

The rearrangement joins TRBV5-5 to TRBJ1-6. CDR3 length: 16 residues. Germline CDR1 is SGHKS and CDR2 is YYEKEE (reference sequence). This chain's CDR3 is CASSLSAGRVDSPLHF.

The chain combines TRBV2 with TRBJ1-2; TCRdb names TRBD1, which stays unverified in the absence of DNA. This CDR3 has 15 amino acids. Germline lookup yields CDR1 SNHLY and CDR2 FYNNEI. CDR3 residues: CASSFRMTDYGGYTF. The variable domain in full, completed from reference TRBV2 and TRBJ1-2, reads EPEVTQTPSHQVTQMGQEVILRCVPISNHLYFYWYRQILGQKVEFLVSFYNNEISEKSEIFDDQFSVERPDGSNFTLKIRSTKLEDSAMYFCASSFRMTDYGGYTFGSGTRLTVV.

The V call is TRBV7-2, the J call TRBJ2-1; TCRdb outputs TRBD2, but without DNA this stays unchecked. Germline assignment: CDR1 SGHTA and CDR2 FQGNSA. The CDR3 extends over 16 amino acids. CDR3 in amino acids: CASSPRLAGPYNEQFF.

The chain employs TRBV30 and TRBJ2-2; the TCRdb call, TRBD1, lacks DNA for checking. Germline V CDR1 and CDR2: GTSNPN, SVGIG (reference sequence). The CDR3 has 12 residues. The CDR3 here is CAWIKGGGELFF.

The chain combines TRBV7-9 with TRBJ2-3. CDR1 and CDR2 from the germline V gene are SEHNR and FQNEAQ (reference sequence). CDR3 length: 15 amino acids. The CDR3: CASSPVSASTDTQYF.

Here the CDR3 reads CAWSVVPTTVYGYTF. The V call is TRBV30, the J call TRBJ1-2; TCRdb designates TRBD1, a call that cannot be tested without DNA. The CDR3 is made up of 15 amino acids. The germline V gene encodes CDR1 GTSNPN and CDR2 SVGIG (reference sequence).

The chain is built from TRBV21-1 and TRBJ2-1; TCRdb designates TRBD1, a call that cannot be tested without DNA. TRBV21-1 is noted as a pseudogene. The CDR3 length is 16 residues. This chain's CDR3 is CASSSRGCQGARLQFF.